This T cell receptor (beta chain) is drawn from a study of shared clonotypes between healthy human individuals. Those who donated were healthy HIV-negative adults, with no recent acute infections or vaccinations reported. Generated by immunoSEQ multiplex PCR, the TCRdb table keeps only in-frame clones and is missing some. The table records about 480,000 clones, 79% of them present only once. This sequence originates from a woman in her 40s in good health. Some clones in this sample may be carry-over from other donors' samples. The source material was PBMCs.

CDR3 loop: CAWHRDSRAYEQYF. Here the CDR3 DNA reads TGTGCCTGGCACAGGGACAGCAGGGCCTACGAGCAGTACTTC. The chain employs TRBV30 and TRBJ2-7, with 7 bases identical to TRBD1. The ends lost 5 bases at V and 2 bases at J; junction bases unmatched: 9. CDR3 length equals 14 residues. CDR1 and CDR2 from the germline V gene are GTSNPN and SVGIG (reference sequence). Drawing the rest from reference TRBV30 and TRBJ2-7, the complete variable domain is SQTIHQWPATLVQPVGSPLSLECTVEGTSNPNLYWYRQAAGRGLQLLFYSVGIGQISSEVPQNLSASRPQDRQFILSSKKLLLSDSGFYLCAWHRDSRAYEQYFGPGTRLTVT.